The following is a TCR beta chain sequence with its context. Antigen specificity is unknown. Germline CDR1 KGHSH, CDR2 LQKENI. This CDR3 has 16 residues. The ends were cut back, 3 bases at V and 6 bases at J, with 21 bases in the middle. TCRdb reprocessed the 5' RACE reads with MiXCR, giving one entry per CDR3 protein. The top ten hold more than 20% of the sample, which has under 350,000 distinct CDR3 sequences, around 15% seen once. The sample is drawn from a study of T-cell memory formation after mild COVID-19. Study-level information: Clustering of TCRs was largely donor specific. General observations from the study: The authors left the SARS-CoV-2 specificity of second-wave clones peaking on day 37 unconfirmed. Clones that shrank (day 15 to 85) were balanced CD4/CD8, whereas later expanders leaned CD4+.

The chain employs TRBV18 and TRBJ2-7; no clear D gene. This clonotype was obtained from a man in his late teens or twenties who had mild COVID-19 (a few samples of this study predate the infection). Cell type and time point are not known. What was sequenced was PBMCs or a T cell subset sorted from them (not recorded which). CDR3 DNA: TGTGCCAGCTCACCCCCTGGAAGCAGTCCCCCCGGCGAGCAGTACTTC. Translation gives CASSPPGSSPPGEQYF.